Frequency places the clone carrying this TCR beta chain as medium-sized. This entry belongs to a study of T cell clusters in autoimmune cytopenias. One tube held mixed TRB-A and TRB-B primer pools for touch-down PCR. No DNA is given; TCRdb re-called the multiplex PCR reads and lists each CDR3 protein once. This sample contains thousands of distinct CDR3 sequences. Each sample's input was approximately 0.25 ug genomic DNA, 38,000 or so genome equivalents. CDR3 size: 14 residues. Germline CDR1 reads SGHAT; CDR2 reads FQDESV (reference sequence). The V gene is TRBV11-1, the J gene TRBJ2-3; TCRdb selects TRBD1, and the lack of DNA leaves this call unchecked. The receptor was isolated from a human donor with an autoimmune cytopenia or autoimmune hepatitis (not recorded which). Sequences were obtained from peripheral blood. CDR3 amino acids: CASSPVKGTDTQYF.